The 9 T cell receptor beta chains given below trace back to one sample, sequenced in a study of blood T cell repertoires in COVID-19. Repertoires were generated with immunoSEQ multiplex PCR, while TCRdb's copy carries only in-frame clones and drops some. The table includes 70,000 or so clones, around 87% detected once. Specimen: peripheral blood. The receptor source for this set is an elderly woman with active or convalescent COVID-19.

The genes are TRBV19 and TRBJ2-7; D not resolved. The germline gives CDR1 LNHDA, CDR2 SQIVND (reference sequence). The CDR3 extends over 16 amino acids. Trimming took 3 bases from V and 4 from J, leaving 19 bases between them. CDR3 protein: CASSINGYTEVYEQYF. The CDR3 coding sequence is TGTGCCAGTAGTATTAATGGCTACACTGAGGTGTACGAGCAGTACTTC.

The chain carries TRBV5-1 and TRBJ1-6; D is undetermined. From germline, CDR1 is SGHRS and CDR2 YFSETQ. Trimming took 4 bases from V and 3 from J, leaving 14 bases between them. The CDR3 contains 16 residues. The CDR3: CASSTGRAGYNSPLHF. CDR3 sequence (DNA): TGCGCCAGCAGCACCGGGAGGGCGGGCTATAATTCACCCCTCCACTTT.

On this clone itself: Other DNA variants within this sample encode the same CDR3. Here the CDR3 DNA reads TGTGCCAGCTCATCCGATCGCGGTCAGCCCCAGCATTTT. Translated, it gives CASSSDRGQPQHF. V and J are TRBV18 and TRBJ1-5; D unresolved. This CDR3 has 13 residues. The V gene lost 5 bases and the J gene lost 6 bases, with 11 bases spanning the gap. Germline CDR1 reads KGHSH; CDR2 reads LQKENI. Based on the CDR3 plus reference TRBV18 and TRBJ1-5, the full variable domain is NAGVMQNPRHLVRRRGQEARLRCSPMKGHSHVYWYRQLPEEGLKFMVYLQKENIIDESGMPKERFSAEFPKEGPSILRIQQVVRGDSAAYFCASSSDRGQPQHFGDGTRLSIL.

The chain has TRBV6-5 and TRBJ2-3; 7 bases map to TRBD2. The CDR3 extends over 14 amino acids. Per germline, CDR1 MNHEY and CDR2 SVGAGI. J was trimmed by 5 bases and V by 3 bases; bases with no gene match: 5. The CDR3 spells CASSYPSGGDTQYF. Here the CDR3 DNA reads TGTGCCAGCAGTTATCCTAGCGGCGGAGATACGCAGTATTTT.

This chain connects TRBV27 to TRBJ1-6; D remains unclear. Trimming stripped 6 bases from V and 6 bases from J, with 18 bases between. The CDR3 sequence is 16 residues long. Per germline, CDR1 MNHEY and CDR2 SMNVEV (reference sequence). CDR3 nucleotides: TGTGCCAGCAGGAACCCCACCGGGGTGCGTAATTCACCCCTCCACTTT. This encodes CASRNPTGVRNSPLHF.

CDR3 in DNA: TGTGCCAGCAGTTACTCGACAGGAGCTGAAGCTTTCTTT. Translated, it gives CASSYSTGAEAFF. The V gene is TRBV6-5, the J gene TRBJ1-1; D possibly corresponds to TRBD1 (6 bases). CDR1 MNHEY and CDR2 SVGAGI come from the germline V gene. Trimming took 0 bases from V and 6 from J, leaving 8 bases between them. CDR3 length equals 13 residues.

The gene calls are TRBV5-1 and TRBJ2-3, with 12 bases fitting TRBD2. CDR3 length: 19 residues. In germline, CDR1 is SGHRS, CDR2 YFSETQ. The J segment lost 0 bases and the V segment lost 2 bases, leaving 10 bases of the junction unmatched. CDR3 in DNA: TGCGCCAGCAGCTTCCCTAGCGGGGGGGGAAAAACTAGCACAGATACGCAGTATTTT. Translating it yields CASSFPSGGGKTSTDTQYF.

The rearrangement uses TRBV12-3 or TRBV12-4 and TRBJ2-3, with TRBD2 matching 10 bases. The junction had 3 bases not matched to a gene; V was cut back by 6 bases and J by 6 bases. The CDR3 runs to 13 residues. The CDR3, as DNA: TGTGCCAGCAGACTAGCGGGGTATGATACGCAGTATTTT. Encoded protein: CASRLAGYDTQYF.

The chain links TRBV6-1 to TRBJ2-5; 8 bases align to TRBD1. This CDR3 has 18 amino acids. With V trimmed by 3 bases and J by 5 bases, 17 bases remained unmatched. Germline assignment: CDR1 MNHNS and CDR2 SASEGT. Here the CDR3 DNA reads TGTGCCAGCAGTGAGAGTTCTAGGCCCCAGGGGGCTAGGGAGACCCAGTACTTC. Residues: CASSESSRPQGARETQYF.